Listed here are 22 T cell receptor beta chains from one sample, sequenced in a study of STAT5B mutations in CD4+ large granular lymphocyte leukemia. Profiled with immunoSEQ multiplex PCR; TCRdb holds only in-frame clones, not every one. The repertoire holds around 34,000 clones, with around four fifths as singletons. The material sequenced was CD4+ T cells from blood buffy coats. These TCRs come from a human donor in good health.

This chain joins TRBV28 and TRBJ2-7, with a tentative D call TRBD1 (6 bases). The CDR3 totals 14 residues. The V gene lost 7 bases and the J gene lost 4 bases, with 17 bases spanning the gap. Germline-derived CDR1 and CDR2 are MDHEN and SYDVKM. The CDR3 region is CASTIGGPVYEQYF. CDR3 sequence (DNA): TGTGCCAGCACTATTGGGGGCCCTGTATACGAGCAGTACTTC.

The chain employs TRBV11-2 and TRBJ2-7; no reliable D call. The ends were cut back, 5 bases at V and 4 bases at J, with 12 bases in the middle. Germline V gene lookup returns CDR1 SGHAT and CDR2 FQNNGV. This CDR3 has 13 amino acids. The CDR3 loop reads CASSVIASYEQYF. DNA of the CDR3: TGTGCCAGCAGCGTTATAGCCTCTTACGAGCAGTACTTC.

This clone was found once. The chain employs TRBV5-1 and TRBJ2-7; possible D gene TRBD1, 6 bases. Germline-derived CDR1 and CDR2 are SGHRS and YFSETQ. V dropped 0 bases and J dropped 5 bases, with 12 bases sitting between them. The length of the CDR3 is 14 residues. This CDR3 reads CASSLEGERNEQYF. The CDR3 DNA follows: TGCGCCAGCAGCTTGGAGGGGGAAAGGAACGAGCAGTACTTC.

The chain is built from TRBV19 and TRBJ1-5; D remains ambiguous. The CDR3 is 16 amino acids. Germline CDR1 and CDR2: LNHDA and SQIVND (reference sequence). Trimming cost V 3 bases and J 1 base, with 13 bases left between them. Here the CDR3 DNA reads TGTGCCAGTAGTATCTATGGGAAAGTAAGCAATCAGCCCCAGCATTTT. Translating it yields CASSIYGKVSNQPQHF.

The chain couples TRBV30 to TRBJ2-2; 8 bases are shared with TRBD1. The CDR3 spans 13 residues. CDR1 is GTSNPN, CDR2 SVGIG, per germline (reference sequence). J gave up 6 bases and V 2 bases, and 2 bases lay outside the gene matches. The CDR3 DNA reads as TGTGCCTGGAGTATACAGGGGGCCGGGGAGCTGTTTTTT. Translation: CAWSIQGAGELFF.

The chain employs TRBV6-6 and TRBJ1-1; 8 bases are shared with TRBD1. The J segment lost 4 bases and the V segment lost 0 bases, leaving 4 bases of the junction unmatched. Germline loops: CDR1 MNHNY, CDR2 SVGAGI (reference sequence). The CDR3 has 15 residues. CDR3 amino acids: CASSYSTGTGTEAFF. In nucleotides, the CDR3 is TGTGCCAGCAGTTACTCGACCGGGACAGGCACTGAAGCTTTCTTT.

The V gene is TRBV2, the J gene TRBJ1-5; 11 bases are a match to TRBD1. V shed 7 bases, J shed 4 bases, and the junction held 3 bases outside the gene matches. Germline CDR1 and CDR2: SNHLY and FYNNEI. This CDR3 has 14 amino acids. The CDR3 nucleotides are TGTGCCAGCACCGGGACAGGGGGTAATCAGCCCCAGCATTTT. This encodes CASTGTGGNQPQHF.

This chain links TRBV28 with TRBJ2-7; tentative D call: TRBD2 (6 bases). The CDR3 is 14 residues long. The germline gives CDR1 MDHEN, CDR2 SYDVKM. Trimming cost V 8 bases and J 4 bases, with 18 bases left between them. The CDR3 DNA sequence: TGTGCCAGCGGCGCGGCGGGAAGGAAGTACGAGCAGTACTTC. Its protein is CASGAAGRKYEQYF.

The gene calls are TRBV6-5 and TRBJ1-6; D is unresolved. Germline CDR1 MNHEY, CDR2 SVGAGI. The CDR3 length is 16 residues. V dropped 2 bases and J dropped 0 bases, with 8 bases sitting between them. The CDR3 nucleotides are TGTGCCAGCAGTTACAGGGAGAGCTCCTATAATTCACCCCTCCACTTT. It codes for CASSYRESSYNSPLHF.

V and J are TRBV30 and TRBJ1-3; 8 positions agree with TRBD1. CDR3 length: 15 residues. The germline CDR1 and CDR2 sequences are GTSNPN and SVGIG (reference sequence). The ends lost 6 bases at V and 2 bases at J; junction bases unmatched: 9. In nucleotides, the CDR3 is TGTGCCTGCCGTACAGGGGGGGCGACTGGAAACACCATATATTTT. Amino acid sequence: CACRTGGATGNTIYF.

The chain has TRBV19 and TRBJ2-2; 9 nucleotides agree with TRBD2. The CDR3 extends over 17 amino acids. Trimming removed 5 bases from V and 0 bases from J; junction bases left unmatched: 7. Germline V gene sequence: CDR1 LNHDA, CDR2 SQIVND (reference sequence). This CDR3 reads CASSWESGRTNTGELFF. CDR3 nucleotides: TGTGCCAGTAGTTGGGAAAGCGGGAGGACGAACACCGGGGAGCTGTTTTTT.

As DNA, the CDR3 is TGCGCCAGCAGCCAAGATCAAGTAGCGTGGGAGGGCGTAAACAATGAGCAGTTCTTC. Translating it yields CASSQDQVAWEGVNNEQFF. The chain uses TRBV4-3 and TRBJ2-1; 7 positions agree with TRBD2. In germline, CDR1 is LGHNA, CDR2 YSLEER. V was clipped by 0 bases and J by 5 bases; unmatched bases: 16. The length of the CDR3 is 19 residues.

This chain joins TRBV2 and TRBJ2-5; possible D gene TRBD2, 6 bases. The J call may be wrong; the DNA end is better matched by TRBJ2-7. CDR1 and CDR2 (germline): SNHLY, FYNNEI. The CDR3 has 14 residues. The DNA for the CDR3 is TGTGCCAGCAGGGCAGAATCCGGGAGCTACGAGCAGTACTTC. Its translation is CASRAESGSYEQYF.

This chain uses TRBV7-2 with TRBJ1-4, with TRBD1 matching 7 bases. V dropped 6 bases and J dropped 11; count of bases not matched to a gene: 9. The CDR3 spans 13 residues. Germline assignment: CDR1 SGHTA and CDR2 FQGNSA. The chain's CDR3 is CASSRQGGEKLFF. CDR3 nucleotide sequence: TGTGCCAGCAGTCGACAGGGTGGCGAGAAACTGTTTTTT.

The DNA of the CDR3 is TGTGCCAGCAGCCAAGAGTTGGGCCTATACGGGGAAGCTTTCTTT. Amino acid sequence: CASSQELGLYGEAFF. The genes are TRBV4-2 and TRBJ1-1; D unresolved. Trimming stripped 0 bases from V and 8 bases from J, with 16 bases between. The germline V gene has CDR1 LGHNA and CDR2 YNFKEQ. There are 15 residues in the CDR3.

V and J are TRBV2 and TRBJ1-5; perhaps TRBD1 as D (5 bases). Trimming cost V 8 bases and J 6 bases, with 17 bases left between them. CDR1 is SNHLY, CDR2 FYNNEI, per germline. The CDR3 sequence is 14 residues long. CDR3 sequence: CASAGRGRSQPQHF. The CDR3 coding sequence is TGTGCCAGCGCGGGACGAGGGAGGTCTCAGCCCCAGCATTTT.

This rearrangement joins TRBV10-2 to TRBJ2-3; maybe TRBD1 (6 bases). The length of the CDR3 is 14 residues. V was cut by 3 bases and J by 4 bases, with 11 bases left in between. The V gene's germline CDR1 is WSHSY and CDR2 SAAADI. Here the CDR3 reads CASSEQGGPDTQYF. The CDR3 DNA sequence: TGCGCCAGCAGTGAACAGGGCGGTCCAGATACGCAGTATTTT.

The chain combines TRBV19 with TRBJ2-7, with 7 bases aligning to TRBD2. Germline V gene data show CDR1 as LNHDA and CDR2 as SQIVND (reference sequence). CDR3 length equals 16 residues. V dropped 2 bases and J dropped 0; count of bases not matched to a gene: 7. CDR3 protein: CASSIIGAGSSYEQYF. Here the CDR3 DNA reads TGTGCCAGTAGTATAATAGGAGCGGGGAGCTCCTACGAGCAGTACTTC.

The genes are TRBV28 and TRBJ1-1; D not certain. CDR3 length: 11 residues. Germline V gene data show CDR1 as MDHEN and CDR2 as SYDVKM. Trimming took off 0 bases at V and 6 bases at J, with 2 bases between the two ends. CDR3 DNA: TGTGCCAGCAGTTTATGGCCTGAAGCTTTCTTT. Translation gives CASSLWPEAFF.

In DNA form, the CDR3 reads TGTGCCAGCTCAGGGTCAAGGAATCAGCCCCAGCATTTT. It specifies CASSGSRNQPQHF. The chain links TRBV18 to TRBJ1-5; no clear D gene. CDR1 KGHSH and CDR2 LQKENI come from the germline V gene. CDR3 size: 13 residues. Trimming shortened V by 5 bases and J by 4 bases, and 9 bases separated the two germline ends. The full variable domain, rest sourced from reference TRBV18 and TRBJ1-5, is NAGVMQNPRHLVRRRGQEARLRCSPMKGHSHVYWYRQLPEEGLKFMVYLQKENIIDESGMPKERFSAEFPKEGPSILRIQQVVRGDSAAYFCASSGSRNQPQHFGDGTRLSIL.

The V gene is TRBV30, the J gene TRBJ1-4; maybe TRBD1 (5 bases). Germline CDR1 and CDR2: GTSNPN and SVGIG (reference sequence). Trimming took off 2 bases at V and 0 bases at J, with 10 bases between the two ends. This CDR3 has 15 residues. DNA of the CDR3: TGTGCCTGGAGTACGGGACCTTCAACTAATGAAAAACTGTTTTTT. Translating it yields CAWSTGPSTNEKLFF.

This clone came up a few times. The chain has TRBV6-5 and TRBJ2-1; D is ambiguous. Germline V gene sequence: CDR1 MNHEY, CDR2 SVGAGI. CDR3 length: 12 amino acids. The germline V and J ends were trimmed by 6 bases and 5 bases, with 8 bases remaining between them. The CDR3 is CASSRHNNEQFF. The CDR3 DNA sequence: TGTGCCAGCAGCCGACACAACAATGAGCAGTTCTTC.